These T cell receptor beta chains were read from a single sample in a study of Tregs in tolerant kidney transplant recipients. Clones were sequenced by immunoSEQ multiplex PCR, and TCRdb holds only the in-frame ones, with some missing. The profile shows tens of thousands of clones, around nine tenths of them singletons. The sequencing sample was made of CD8+ T cells from blood. These receptors came from a human donor in good health. CDR3s include the opening cysteine and the closing phenylalanine or tryptophan. The D gene is left open where the match is weak. Clone size is shown for a subset of rows, as once, few, many or a class of expanded clone.

CDR3aa: CASSQRLGGEGYGGYTF
CDR3nt: TGCGCCAGCAGCCAACGTTTGGGCGGCGAAGGCTATGGTGGCTACACCTTC
abundance: .
j_gene: TRBJ1-2
d_gene: .
v_gene: TRBV4-1

CDR3aa: CNPYGYTF
CDR3nt: TGTAACCCCTATGGCTACACCTTC
abundance: .
j_gene: TRBJ1-2
d_gene: .
v_gene: TRBV6-5

CDR3aa: CASWDRAYNEQFF
CDR3nt: TGTGCCAGCTGGGACAGGGCCTACAATGAGCAGTTCTTC
abundance: .
j_gene: TRBJ2-1
d_gene: TRBD1
v_gene: TRBV27

CDR3aa: CASSPHGGGLHSYEQYF
CDR3nt: TGTGCCAGCAGCCCCCACGGAGGGGGCTTACACTCCTACGAGCAGTACTTC
abundance: .
j_gene: TRBJ2-7
d_gene: .
v_gene: TRBV7-9

CDR3aa: CASSYGDYQETQYF
CDR3nt: TGTGCCAGCAGTTACGGGGACTACCAAGAGACCCAGTACTTC
abundance: .
j_gene: TRBJ2-5
d_gene: .
v_gene: TRBV6-5

CDR3aa: CASSQDRGISYEQYF
CDR3nt: TGTGCCAGCAGCCAAGATCGGGGGATCAGCTACGAGCAGTACTTC
abundance: .
j_gene: TRBJ2-7
d_gene: .
v_gene: TRBV14

CDR3aa: CASSSDRGRWVTNEKLFF
CDR3nt: TGTGCCAGCAGCTCGGACAGGGGTCGATGGGTAACTAATGAAAAACTGTTTTTT
abundance: .
j_gene: TRBJ1-4
d_gene: TRBD1
v_gene: TRBV7-8

CDR3aa: CASSLMGGSGDTQYF
CDR3nt: TGTGCCAGCAGCTTAATGGGGGGCTCGGGGGATACGCAGTATTTT
abundance: .
j_gene: TRBJ2-3
d_gene: .
v_gene: TRBV7-6

CDR3aa: CASSVVGHDKYF
CDR3nt: TGTGCCAGCAGCGTAGTAGGACATGATAAGTATTTT
abundance: .
j_gene: TRBJ2-3
d_gene: .
v_gene: TRBV9

CDR3aa: CASSYDRGGYEQYF
CDR3nt: TGTGCCAGCAGTTATGACAGGGGAGGATACGAGCAGTACTTC
abundance: .
j_gene: TRBJ2-7
d_gene: TRBD1
v_gene: TRBV27

CDR3aa: CASSLWEAGGYEQYF
CDR3nt: TGTGCCAGCAGCTTGTGGGAAGCTGGTGGGTACGAGCAGTACTTC
abundance: .
j_gene: TRBJ2-7
d_gene: .
v_gene: TRBV5-6

CDR3aa: CASSISGWEQFF
CDR3nt: TGTGCCAGCAGCATTAGTGGGTGGGAGCAGTTCTTC
abundance: .
j_gene: TRBJ2-1
d_gene: .
v_gene: TRBV13

CDR3aa: CASTRRQGAFYEQFF
CDR3nt: TGTGCCAGCACGCGACGACAGGGGGCATTCTATGAGCAGTTCTTC
abundance: .
j_gene: TRBJ2-1
d_gene: TRBD1
v_gene: TRBV7-6

CDR3aa: CSAPGARRQPQHF
CDR3nt: TGCAGCGCCCCGGGGGCCCGTCGTCAGCCCCAGCATTTT
abundance: .
j_gene: TRBJ1-5
d_gene: .
v_gene: TRBV29-1

CDR3aa: CASSQHWGEQYF
CDR3nt: TGTGCCAGCAGCCAGCACTGGGGCGAGCAGTACTTC
abundance: .
j_gene: TRBJ2-7
d_gene: .
v_gene: TRBV4-2

CDR3aa: CASSLEIMAEQYF
CDR3nt: TGTGCCAGCAGCTTGGAAATCATGGCCGAGCAGTACTTC
abundance: .
j_gene: TRBJ2-7
d_gene: .
v_gene: TRBV5-4

CDR3aa: CASSLAAISYNEQFF
CDR3nt: TGTGCCAGCAGCTTAGCTGCTATAAGCTACAATGAGCAGTTCTTC
abundance: .
j_gene: TRBJ2-1
d_gene: .
v_gene: TRBV13

CDR3aa: CASGLEGREETQYF
CDR3nt: TGTGCTAGTGGTTTGGAGGGGAGGGAAGAGACCCAGTACTTC
abundance: .
j_gene: TRBJ2-5
d_gene: TRBD2
v_gene: TRBV12-5

CDR3aa: CASSVMGLASYEQYF
CDR3nt: TGTGCCAGCAGCGTAATGGGACTGGCTTCCTACGAGCAGTACTTC
abundance: .
j_gene: TRBJ2-7
d_gene: .
v_gene: TRBV9

CDR3aa: CASRIPGGAYNEQFF
CDR3nt: TGTGCCAGCAGAATTCCAGGGGGCGCCTACAATGAGCAGTTCTTC
abundance: .
j_gene: TRBJ2-1
d_gene: TRBD1
v_gene: TRBV27

CDR3aa: CSVELWRGNTEAFF
CDR3nt: TGCAGCGTTGAACTATGGAGGGGGAACACTGAAGCTTTCTTT
abundance: .
j_gene: TRBJ1-1
d_gene: .
v_gene: TRBV29-1

CDR3aa: CASTPSGQGLYGYTF
CDR3nt: TGCGCCAGCACCCCCAGCGGCCAGGGGCTTTATGGCTACACCTTC
abundance: .
j_gene: TRBJ1-2
d_gene: .
v_gene: TRBV5-1

CDR3aa: CASSLRDLGKANYGYTF
CDR3nt: TGTGCCAGCAGCTTACGGGACCTTGGAAAGGCGAACTATGGCTACACCTTC
abundance: .
j_gene: TRBJ1-2
d_gene: .
v_gene: TRBV7-9

CDR3aa: CASSISFYGYTF
CDR3nt: TGTGCCAGTAGTATCTCCTTTTATGGCTACACCTTC
abundance: .
j_gene: TRBJ1-2
d_gene: .
v_gene: TRBV19

CDR3aa: CASSLVGRAYNEQFF
CDR3nt: TGTGCCAGCAGCTTAGTCGGGAGAGCATACAATGAGCAGTTCTTC
abundance: .
j_gene: TRBJ2-1
d_gene: .
v_gene: TRBV13

CDR3aa: CASSLQWGLEKLFF
CDR3nt: TGTGCCAGCAGTCTCCAATGGGGGCTTGAAAAACTGTTTTTT
abundance: .
j_gene: TRBJ1-4
d_gene: .
v_gene: TRBV27

CDR3aa: CASKLARKHSGQGYGYTF
CDR3nt: TGTGCCAGTAAATTAGCCCGAAAGCACTCGGGACAAGGGTATGGCTACACCTTC
abundance: .
j_gene: TRBJ1-2
d_gene: .
v_gene: TRBV19

CDR3aa: CASSLAGRASGKTQYF
CDR3nt: TGTGCCAGCAGCTTAGCCGGGAGGGCCAGTGGGAAGACCCAGTACTTC
abundance: .
j_gene: TRBJ2-5
d_gene: TRBD2
v_gene: TRBV11-2

CDR3aa: CASSESSGGSYEQYF
CDR3nt: TGTGCCAGCAGCGAGTCTAGCGGGGGCTCCTACGAGCAGTACTTC
abundance: .
j_gene: TRBJ2-7
d_gene: TRBD2
v_gene: TRBV9

CDR3aa: CASSIDGLLNTEAFF
CDR3nt: TGTGCCAGTAGTATAGATGGGCTACTGAACACTGAAGCTTTCTTT
abundance: .
j_gene: TRBJ1-1
d_gene: .
v_gene: TRBV19

CDR3aa: CASSLLEAGGHPKNIQYF
CDR3nt: TGTGCCAGCAGCTTACTGGAGGCGGGAGGGCACCCCAAAAACATTCAGTACTTC
abundance: once
j_gene: TRBJ2-4
d_gene: TRBD2
v_gene: TRBV11-2

CDR3aa: CASSLGVKGGTDTQYF
CDR3nt: TGTGCCAGCAGCTTGGGGGTAAAGGGTGGCACAGATACGCAGTATTTT
abundance: .
j_gene: TRBJ2-3
d_gene: .
v_gene: TRBV5-8